This note documents a single TCR beta chain sequence. Its antigen remains unknown. The CDR3 length is 14 residues. Germline V gene sequence: CDR1 SGHRS, CDR2 YFSETQ. Trimming removed 4 bases from V and 2 bases from J, with 11 bases in between. Only in-frame clones appear in the TCRdb table, and some are missing; sequencing was by immunoSEQ multiplex PCR. The data show about 180,000 clones, around 93% seen once. The record originates from a study of T cell responses to AZD1222 COVID-19 vaccine. Study as a whole: Analysis merged second doses at about 4 or about 12 weeks. Whole-study results and caveats: In a largely white British group with more females than males, clonal diversity was possibly underestimated.

This sequence originates from an adult in good health. The genes are TRBV5-1 and TRBJ2-3; D is possibly TRBD1 or TRBD2 (5 bases each). The specimen was peripheral blood, collected on day 0 of AZD1222 vaccination. The CDR3 here is CASSLRGTTDTQYF. Written as DNA, the CDR3 is TGCGCCAGCAGCCTCAGAGGGACCACAGATACGCAGTATTTT.